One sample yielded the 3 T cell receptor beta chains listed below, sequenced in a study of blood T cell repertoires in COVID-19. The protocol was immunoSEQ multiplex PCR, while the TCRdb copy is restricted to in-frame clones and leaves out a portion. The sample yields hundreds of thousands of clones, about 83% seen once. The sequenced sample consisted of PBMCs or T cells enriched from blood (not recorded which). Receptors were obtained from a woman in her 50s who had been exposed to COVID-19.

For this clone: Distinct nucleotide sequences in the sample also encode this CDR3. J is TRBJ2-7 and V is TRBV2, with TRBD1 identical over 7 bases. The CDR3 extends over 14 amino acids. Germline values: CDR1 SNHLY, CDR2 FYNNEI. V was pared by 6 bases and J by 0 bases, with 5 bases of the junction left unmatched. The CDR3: CASREQGSSYEQYF. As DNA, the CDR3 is TGTGCCAGCAGAGAACAGGGGTCCTCCTACGAGCAGTACTTC.

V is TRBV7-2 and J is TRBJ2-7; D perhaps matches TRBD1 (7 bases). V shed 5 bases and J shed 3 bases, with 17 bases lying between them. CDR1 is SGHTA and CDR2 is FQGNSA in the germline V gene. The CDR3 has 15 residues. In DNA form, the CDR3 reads TGTGCCAGCAGCCTTCGACAGGGAGGATTCTACGAGCAGTACTTC. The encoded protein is CASSLRQGGFYEQYF.

Here the CDR3 reads CASSWTGRNEQFF. CDR3 DNA sequence: TGTGCCAGCAGCTGGACGGGGAGGAATGAGCAGTTCTTC. The chain carries TRBV27 and TRBJ2-1, with D possibly TRBD2 on 6 matching bases. Per the germline V gene, CDR1 is MNHEY and CDR2 is SMNVEV (reference sequence). The CDR3 spans 13 residues. The germline V and J ends were trimmed by 6 bases and 7 bases, with 13 bases remaining between them.